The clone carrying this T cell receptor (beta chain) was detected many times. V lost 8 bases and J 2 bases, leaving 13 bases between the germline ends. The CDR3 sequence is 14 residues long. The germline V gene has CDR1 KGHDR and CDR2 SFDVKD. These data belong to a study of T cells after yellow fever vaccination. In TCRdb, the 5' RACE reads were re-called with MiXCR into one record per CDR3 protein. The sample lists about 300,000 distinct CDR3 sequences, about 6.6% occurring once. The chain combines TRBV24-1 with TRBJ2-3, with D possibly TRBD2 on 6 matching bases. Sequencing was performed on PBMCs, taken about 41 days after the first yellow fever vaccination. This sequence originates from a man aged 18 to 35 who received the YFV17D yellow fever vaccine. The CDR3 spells CATIRGTPTDTQYF. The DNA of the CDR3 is TGTGCCACCATCCGGGGGACTCCCACAGATACGCAGTATTTT.